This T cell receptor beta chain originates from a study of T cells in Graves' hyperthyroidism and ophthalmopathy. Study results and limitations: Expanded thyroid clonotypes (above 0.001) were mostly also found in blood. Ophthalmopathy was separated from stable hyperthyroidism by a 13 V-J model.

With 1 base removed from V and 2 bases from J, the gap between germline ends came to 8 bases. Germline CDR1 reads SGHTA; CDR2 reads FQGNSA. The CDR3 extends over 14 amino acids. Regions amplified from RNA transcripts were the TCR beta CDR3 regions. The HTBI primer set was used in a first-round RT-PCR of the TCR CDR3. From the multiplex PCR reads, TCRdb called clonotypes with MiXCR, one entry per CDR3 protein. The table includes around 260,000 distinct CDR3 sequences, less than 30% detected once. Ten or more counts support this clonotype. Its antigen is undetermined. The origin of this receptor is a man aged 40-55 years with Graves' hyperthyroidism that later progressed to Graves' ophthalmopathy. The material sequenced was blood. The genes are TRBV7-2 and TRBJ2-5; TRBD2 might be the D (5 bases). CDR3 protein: CASSLVEGQETQYF. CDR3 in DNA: TGTGCCAGCAGCTTAGTAGAGGGTCAAGAGACCCAGTACTTC.